This T cell receptor (beta chain) was observed in a study of shared clonotypes between healthy human individuals. Study results and caveats: Lower generation probabilities were found for non-shared clonotypes than for those shared by all four donors.

V gave up 4 bases and J gave up 7 bases, with 10 bases separating them. This CDR3 spans 13 amino acids. The V gene's germline CDR1 is KGHSH and CDR2 LQKENI. Comment on this clone: Its antigen remains unknown.

Subsets obtained from CD4+ cells comprised CD45RA+ naive and CD45RA-negative memory cells. Genomic DNA (from each subset) was split evenly across several immunoSEQ plates. Generated by immunoSEQ multiplex PCR, the TCRdb table keeps only in-frame clones and is missing some. Found here are 900,000 to 1,200,000 clones, 70% to 80% of them singletons; the top ten hold around 0.61%. The V call is TRBV18, the J call TRBJ1-4; D is uncertain. The sequence came from a man younger than 35 in good health. Some clones in this sample may be carry-over from other donors' samples. Sequenced: memory CD4+ T cells from PBMCs. Subset meaning: CD45RA-negative fraction. CDR3 region: CASSQGLSEKLFF. CDR3 coding DNA: TGTGCCAGCTCACAGGGCCTTAGTGAAAAACTGTTTTTT. Looking up the rest from reference TRBV18 and TRBJ1-4 gives the full variable domain: NAGVMQNPRHLVRRRGQEARLRCSPMKGHSHVYWYRQLPEEGLKFMVYLQKENIIDESGMPKERFSAEFPKEGPSILRIQQVVRGDSAAYFCASSQGLSEKLFFGSGTQLSVL.